The next 13 T cell receptor beta chains were all read from a single sample in a study of blood T cells in healthy people across ages. A second 7 to 11 cycle PCR used barcoded and J-beta primers. TCRdb used MiXCR to reprocess the 5' RACE reads, holding one entry per CDR3 protein. Of about 1,400,000 distinct CDR3 sequences listed, roughly 60% were seen once; the top ten hold roughly 7%. Sequenced: blood. The receptors here all came from a man younger than 30 in good health.

The gene calls are TRBV4-3 and TRBJ1-2; D is unresolved. The V end was cut by 0 bases, the J end by 2 bases, with 10 bases between. The CDR3 is 15 residues long. Germline CDR1 LGHNA, CDR2 YSLEER. CDR3 DNA sequence: TGCGCCAGCAGCCAAGATGGACCGCCAAACTATGGCTACACCTTC. Translated: CASSQDGPPNYGYTF.

The chain couples TRBV20-1 to TRBJ1-4, with TRBD1 matching over 8 bases. The CDR3 runs 15 residues. V trimming: 3 bases; J trimming: 5 bases; junction bases outside the gene matches: 8. The germline V gene has CDR1 DFQATT and CDR2 SNEGSKA (reference sequence). The CDR3 sequence is CSARKQQGVNEKLFF. CDR3 bases: TGCAGTGCTAGGAAGCAACAGGGGGTAAATGAAAAACTGTTTTTT.

This clonotype appeared a few times. The genes are TRBV12-3 or TRBV12-4 and TRBJ2-7; 8 bases map to TRBD1. The CDR3 runs to 15 residues. The V and J ends lost 5 bases and 2 bases, in that order; junction bases with no gene match: 8. Here the CDR3 reads CASSPTGGTTYEQYF. The CDR3 DNA sequence: TGTGCCAGCAGTCCAACAGGGGGAACTACCTACGAGCAGTACTTC.

V and J are TRBV7-6 and TRBJ1-1; D not resolved. CDR1 is SGHVS, CDR2 FNYEAQ, per germline. The V end was cut by 0 bases, the J end by 1 base, with 9 bases between. The CDR3 covers 15 residues. The CDR3 reads CASSLALGKNTEAFF. DNA of the CDR3: TGTGCCAGCAGCTTAGCGCTCGGGAAGAACACTGAAGCTTTCTTT.

The chain has TRBV4-3 and TRBJ1-2, with D possibly matching TRBD1 (5 bases). The germline gives CDR1 LGHNA, CDR2 YSLEER. Trimming took 0 bases from V and 0 from J, leaving 11 bases between them. This CDR3 comprises 16 residues. CDR3 residues: CASSQDSRQSNYGYTF. The CDR3, as DNA: TGCGCCAGCAGCCAAGATTCAAGACAGTCTAACTATGGCTACACCTTC.

V gene TRBV4-1 combines with J gene TRBJ2-7; 10 bases are a match to TRBD2. This CDR3 has 19 residues. Germline loops: CDR1 MGHRA, CDR2 YSYEKL. The trim removed 3 bases at V and 2 bases at J, leaving 16 bases unmatched. The chain's CDR3 is CASSHQPIGLAGATYEQYF. CDR3 nucleotide sequence: TGCGCCAGCAGCCATCAACCCATTGGCCTAGCGGGGGCCACCTACGAGCAGTACTTC.

On this clonotype: Compared with germline, one end of the junction differs, possibly owing to a read error. The CDR3 here is CASSLASRDTQYF. DNA for the CDR3: TGTGCCAGCAGCTTAGCTTCTAGAGATACGCAGTATTTT. V usage is TRBV5-1 and J usage is TRBJ2-3; D uncertain. This CDR3 has 13 amino acids. CDR1 and CDR2 (germline): SGHRS, YFSETQ. Together with reference TRBV5-1 and TRBJ2-3, the CDR3 gives the full variable domain: KAGVTQTPRYLIKTRGQQVTLSCSPISGHRSVSWYQQTPGQGLQFLFEYFSETQRNKGNFPGRFSGRQFSNSRSEMNVSTLELGDSALYLCASSLASRDTQYFGPGTRLTVL.

V is TRBV5-6 and J is TRBJ2-3; D is unresolved. The CDR3 consists of 16 residues. The V gene lost 4 bases and the J gene lost 2 bases, with 17 bases spanning the gap. CDR1 and CDR2 (germline): SGHDT, YYEEEE. CDR3 bases: TGTGCCAGCAGCCCTATTACATCCTACTACACAGATACGCAGTATTTT. This sequence encodes CASSPITSYYTDTQYF.

The chain has TRBV7-6 and TRBJ2-3; D may match TRBD1 or TRBD2 (7 bases each). Germline V CDR1 and CDR2: SGHVS, FNYEAQ. This CDR3 is 15 amino acids long. V was cut by 2 bases and J by 4 bases, with 13 bases left in between. In DNA form, the CDR3 reads TGTGCCAGCAGCTTACCAGGGGGAGGGCCAGATACGCAGTATTTT. As protein: CASSLPGGGPDTQYF.

Points on this clonotype: This may be a read error, as it is one base from a much larger clone. The genes are TRBV20-1 and TRBJ2-7; unclear D gene. The CDR3 has 13 amino acids. Germline assignment: CDR1 DFQATT and CDR2 SNEGSKA (reference sequence). Between the trimmed V and J ends, which lost 5 bases and 2 bases, there was a span of 13 bases. The CDR3 nucleotides read TGCAGTGCTGGGGTCCAAAATGCCTACGAGCAGTACTTC. The encoded protein is CSAGVQNAYEQYF.

This chain uses TRBV28 with TRBJ2-1, with TRBD1 matching over 7 bases. Germline CDR1 is MDHEN and CDR2 is SYDVKM. V was pared by 5 bases and J by 4 bases, with 11 bases of the junction left unmatched. The CDR3 contains 16 residues. CDR3 sequence reads: CASSPPDRLFYNEQFF. The CDR3, as DNA: TGTGCCAGCAGTCCGCCGGACAGGCTCTTTTACAATGAGCAGTTCTTC. Full variable domain (rest looked up from reference TRBV28 and TRBJ2-1): DVKVTQSSRYLVKRTGEKVFLECVQDMDHENMFWYRQDPGLGLRLIYFSYDVKMKEKGDIPEGYSVSREKKERFSLILESASTNQTSMYLCASSPPDRLFYNEQFFGPGTRLTVL.

In the case of this clonotype: Its ends do not fully match the called genes, so a read error is possible. The chain combines TRBV4-2 with TRBJ2-7; a weak D match, TRBD2 (6 bases). Per the germline V gene, CDR1 is LGHNA and CDR2 is YNFKEQ. The CDR3 contains 18 residues. CDR3 DNA sequence: TGTGCCAGCAGCCAAGTCCCCGGCGGGAATTTGCAATCCTGCGAGCAGTACTTC. This codes for CASSQVPGGNLQSCEQYF.

This clonotype appeared a few times. J is TRBJ2-1 and V is TRBV4-3, with D maybe TRBD2 (7 bases). Trimming took 2 bases from V and 0 from J, leaving 17 bases between them. Germline assignment: CDR1 LGHNA and CDR2 YSLEER. This CDR3 is built from 18 residues. CDR3 in amino acids: CASSQTRGAVSSYNEQFF. The CDR3 region has the DNA TGCGCCAGCAGCCAAACTCGGGGGGCTGTAAGCTCCTACAATGAGCAGTTCTTC.